The source of this TCR beta chain is a study of control samples from healthy donors and cancer patients. Looked up from germline, CDR1 is SGHVS and CDR2 is FNYEAQ. The CDR3 has 16 amino acids. With V trimmed by 5 bases and J by 7 bases, 10 bases remained unmatched. The data were produced by immunoSEQ multiplex PCR, yet TCRdb's version contains in-frame clones alone and is incomplete. The sample records some 97,000 clones, about 88% being singletons. The material sequenced was blood. The chain employs TRBV7-6 and TRBJ1-6, with 8 bases that match TRBD1. The sequence came from a woman aged 50 to 60 in good health. CDR3 residues: CASSRTGYSRNSPLHF. The DNA for the CDR3 is TGTGCCAGCAGCCGGACAGGGTATTCAAGAAATTCACCCCTCCACTTT.